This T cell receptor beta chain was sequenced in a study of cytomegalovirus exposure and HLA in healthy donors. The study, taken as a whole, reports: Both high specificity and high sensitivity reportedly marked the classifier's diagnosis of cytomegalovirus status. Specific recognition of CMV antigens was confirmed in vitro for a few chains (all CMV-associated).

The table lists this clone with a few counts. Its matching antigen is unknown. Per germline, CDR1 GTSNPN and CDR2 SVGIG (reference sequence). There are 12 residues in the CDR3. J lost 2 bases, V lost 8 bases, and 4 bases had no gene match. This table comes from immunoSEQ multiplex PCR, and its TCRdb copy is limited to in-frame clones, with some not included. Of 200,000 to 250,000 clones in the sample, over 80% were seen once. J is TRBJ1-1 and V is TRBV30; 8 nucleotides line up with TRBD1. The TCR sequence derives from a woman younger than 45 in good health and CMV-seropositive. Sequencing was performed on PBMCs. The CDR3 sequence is CAGDRRNTEAFF. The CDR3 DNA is TGTGCCGGGGACAGGAGAAACACTGAAGCTTTCTTT.